The next 32 T cell receptor beta chains were all read from a single sample in a study of blood T cell repertoires in COVID-19. Method: immunoSEQ multiplex PCR; TCRdb's copy keeps in-frame clones and lacks some. The sample has a few hundred thousand clones; 70% to 90% are singletons. The specimen sequenced was peripheral blood. These receptors were obtained from a man aged 18 to 35 who had recovered from COVID-19.

The chain joins TRBV19 to TRBJ2-7, with a tentative D call TRBD2 (5 bases). The V gene lost 4 bases and the J gene lost 2 bases, with 12 bases spanning the gap. This CDR3 contains 14 residues. CDR1 is LNHDA, CDR2 SQIVND, per germline (reference sequence). In DNA form, the CDR3 reads TGTGCCAGTAGTAGCGCGGGTGTAGCCTACGAGCAGTACTTC. It specifies CASSSAGVAYEQYF.

J is TRBJ1-2 and V is TRBV12-3 or TRBV12-4; perhaps TRBD1 as D (5 bases). The CDR3 runs to 13 residues. Trimming shortened V by 7 bases and J by 7 bases, and 16 bases separated the two germline ends. As DNA, the CDR3 is TGTGCCAGCAAACTAACCGGGGGTGGTGGCTACACCTTC. It encodes CASKLTGGGGYTF.

This clone has more than one count but fewer than ten. This chain joins TRBV29-1 and TRBJ2-1, with 8 bases aligning to TRBD2. CDR3 length: 14 residues. The V and J ends lost 1 base and 2 bases, in that order; junction bases with no gene match: 1. Germline V gene data show CDR1 as SQVTM and CDR2 as ANQGSEA. CDR3 bases: TGCAGCGTTGAAGTAGCGGGACCCTACAATGAGCAGTTCTTC. This translates into CSVEVAGPYNEQFF.

The J gene is TRBJ1-2, the V gene TRBV24-1; 7 bases line up with TRBD1. The V gene end was trimmed by 5 bases and the J gene end by 2 bases; junction bases not matched to a gene: 16. This CDR3 comprises 18 residues. Germline values: CDR1 KGHDR, CDR2 SFDVKD. CDR3 region: CATSVDRDIVRTNYGYTF. The DNA for the CDR3 is TGTGCCACCAGTGTCGACAGGGATATAGTTCGGACGAACTATGGCTACACCTTC.

The J gene is TRBJ2-7, the V gene TRBV6-5, with D tentatively TRBD2 (6 bases). Germline lookup yields CDR1 MNHEY and CDR2 SVGAGI. This CDR3 is built from 11 residues. The V gene lost 8 bases and the J gene lost 6 bases, with 11 bases spanning the gap. CDR3 residues: CASGGSGEQYF. CDR3 in DNA: TGTGCCAGCGGAGGGTCGGGCGAGCAGTACTTC.

The V call is TRBV7-8, the J call TRBJ2-7, with D perhaps TRBD2 (6 bases). This CDR3 is built from 15 residues. The germline V and J ends were trimmed by 5 bases and 3 bases, with 17 bases remaining between them. Germline V lookup: CDR1 SGHVS, CDR2 FQNEAQ. The CDR3 here is CASSGAGTLDYEQYF. Here the CDR3 DNA reads TGTGCCAGCAGCGGCGCCGGGACTCTCGACTACGAGCAGTACTTC.

The chain combines TRBV19 with TRBJ2-7; 8 bases map to TRBD2. Looked up from germline, CDR1 is LNHDA and CDR2 is SQIVND (reference sequence). The CDR3 is made up of 14 amino acids. V dropped 6 bases and J dropped 5; count of bases not matched to a gene: 9. CDR3: CASRPAGGVDEQYF. The CDR3 nucleotides read TGTGCCAGTAGGCCCGCGGGGGGAGTCGACGAGCAGTACTTC.

The chain is built from TRBV6-1 and TRBJ1-6, with TRBD1 identical over 9 bases. The junction had 2 bases not matched to a gene; V was cut back by 0 bases and J by 8 bases. The CDR3 runs to 15 residues. Germline V CDR1 and CDR2: MNHNS, SASEGT. This CDR3 reads CASSEAGTGYSPLHF. The DNA of the CDR3 is TGTGCCAGCAGTGAAGCAGGGACAGGGTATTCACCCCTCCACTTT.

The genes are TRBV7-9 and TRBJ2-7; TRBD1 aligns across 7 bases. J gave up 0 bases and V 5 bases, and 10 bases lay outside the gene matches. CDR1 is SEHNR and CDR2 is FQNEAQ in the germline V gene (reference sequence). The CDR3 consists of 16 residues. The CDR3 is CASSIIRTGSSYEQYF. As DNA, the CDR3 is TGTGCCAGCAGCATAATTCGGACAGGATCCTCCTACGAGCAGTACTTC.

The chain is built from TRBV5-4 and TRBJ1-2; D unclear. V was clipped by 4 bases and J by 3 bases, with 13 bases between them. This CDR3 region has 14 residues. CDR1 and CDR2 (germline): SGHNT, YYREEE (reference sequence). Here the CDR3 DNA reads TGTGCCAGCAGCACACCAGAAGTTTACTATGGCTACACCTTC. Translation gives CASSTPEVYYGYTF. The full variable domain, completed using reference TRBV5-4 and TRBJ1-2, is ETGVTQSPTHLIKTRGQQVTLRCSSQSGHNTVSWYQQALGQGPQFIFQYYREEENGRGNFPPRFSGLQFPNYSSELNVNALELDDSALYLCASSTPEVYYGYTFGSGTRLTVV.

J is TRBJ1-1 and V is TRBV28; 7 positions agree with TRBD1. V dropped 4 bases and J dropped 4; count of bases not matched to a gene: 9. The CDR3 consists of 15 residues. The germline V gene encodes CDR1 MDHEN and CDR2 SYDVKM. As DNA, the CDR3 is TGTGCCAGCAGTTATACAGGGGAAATAAGCACTGAAGCTTTCTTT. It yields the protein CASSYTGEISTEAFF.

The chain couples TRBV10-2 to TRBJ1-1; tentative D call: TRBD1 (6 bases). The germline V gene has CDR1 WSHSY and CDR2 SAAADI. CDR3 size: 13 residues. The ends were cut back, 2 bases at V and 6 bases at J, with 10 bases in the middle. CDR3 in DNA: TGCGCCAGCAGTGAGGGCAGGGGCGCTGAAGCTTTCTTT. This sequence encodes CASSEGRGAEAFF.

Only a few counts were recorded for this clone. The chain uses TRBV24-1 and TRBJ2-1; D is possibly TRBD2 (5 bases). Per germline, CDR1 KGHDR and CDR2 SFDVKD. Between the trimmed V and J ends, which lost 3 bases and 5 bases, there was a span of 13 bases. The CDR3 has 15 residues. The CDR3, as DNA: TGTGCCACCAGTGATAGTAGCGCTTACAACAATGAGCAGTTCTTC. Translating gives CATSDSSAYNNEQFF.

The sample holds one count of this clone. The junction does not match germline at one end; this may be a read error. The chain employs TRBV3-1 (or the pseudogene TRBV3-2) and TRBJ2-1; 13 bases match TRBD2. This CDR3 is built from 17 residues. Germline values: CDR1 LGHDT, CDR2 YNNKEL (reference sequence). The chain's CDR3 is CASSATSGGASHNEQFF. DNA for the CDR3: TGTGCCAGCAGCGCTACTAGCGGGGGGGCCTCCCACAATGAGCAGTTCTTC.

The chain is built from TRBV27 and TRBJ2-7; D not resolved. The CDR3 totals 12 residues. The germline V gene encodes CDR1 MNHEY and CDR2 SMNVEV (reference sequence). Trimming pared 3 bases from V and 4 bases from J, leaving 7 bases between. The CDR3 sequence: CASSFSGYEQYF. CDR3 DNA sequence: TGTGCCAGCAGTTTTTCGGGTTACGAGCAGTACTTC.

This clone was seen only once. The chain combines TRBV2 with TRBJ2-1; 13 bases agree with TRBD2. This CDR3 is 17 amino acids long. Looked up from germline, CDR1 is SNHLY and CDR2 is FYNNEI. Unmatched junction bases numbered 20, after V lost 11 bases and J lost 10 bases. CDR3 protein: CAGKGRIGLAGVGEQFF. For the CDR3, the DNA is TGTGCCGGGAAGGGACGGATAGGACTAGCGGGAGTGGGGGAGCAGTTCTTC.

V is TRBV2 and J is TRBJ2-1, with D maybe TRBD2 (6 bases). CDR1 and CDR2 from the germline V gene are SNHLY and FYNNEI. V dropped 4 bases and J dropped 0 bases, with 13 bases sitting between them. This CDR3 comprises 16 residues. CDR3 residues: CASSAGAGSSYNEQFF. The DNA for the CDR3 is TGTGCCAGCAGTGCGGGAGCCGGAAGCTCCTACAATGAGCAGTTCTTC.

The chain joins TRBV7-9 to TRBJ2-5; 7 bases fit TRBD1. After removal of 4 bases from V and 0 bases from J, the junction contained 5 bases not matched to a gene. CDR3 size: 15 residues. Germline CDR1 and CDR2: SEHNR and FQNEAQ (reference sequence). Here the CDR3 DNA reads TGTGCCAGCAGCTCCCCGGACAGGAACCAAGAGACCCAGTACTTC. It encodes CASSSPDRNQETQYF.

The gene calls are TRBV14 and TRBJ1-1; D perhaps matches TRBD1 (6 bases). The CDR3 runs to 17 residues. Trimming removed 0 bases from V and 5 bases from J, with 19 bases in between. Germline V gives CDR1 SGHDN, CDR2 FVKESK. CDR3 region: CASSQEGAMGQGTEAFF. The CDR3, as DNA: TGTGCCAGCAGCCAAGAGGGGGCAATGGGTCAGGGGACTGAAGCTTTCTTT.

The V call is TRBV6-5, the J call TRBJ1-1; TRBD1 might be the D (5 bases). The length of the CDR3 is 15 residues. V lost 2 bases, J lost 1 base, and 11 bases lay in between. Germline values: CDR1 MNHEY, CDR2 SVGAGI. CDR3 in DNA: TGTGCCAGCAGTTACCTCCAGGGCAAGAACACTGAAGCTTTCTTT. Protein sequence: CASSYLQGKNTEAFF.

This clone was seen just once. The chain carries TRBV15 and TRBJ2-7; 8 bases match TRBD1. V lost 0 bases and J lost 6; bases outside the gene matches: 4. CDR3 size: 14 residues. Germline assignment: CDR1 LNHNV and CDR2 YYDKDF (reference sequence). In DNA, the CDR3 is TGTGCCACCAGCAGAGACAGGGGGCTACGCGAGCAGTACTTC. Its translation: CATSRDRGLREQYF.

The rearrangement joins TRBV7-2 to TRBJ2-2; 8 nucleotides align to TRBD1. V was pared by 6 bases and J by 1 base, with 4 bases of the junction left unmatched. The CDR3 totals 15 residues. From germline, CDR1 is SGHTA and CDR2 FQGNSA. In nucleotides, the CDR3 is TGTGCCAGCAGGACCGGGACAGGGAACACCGGGGAGCTGTTTTTT. Translated, it gives CASRTGTGNTGELFF.

This rearrangement joins TRBV7-9 to TRBJ1-1; D perhaps matches TRBD1 (5 bases). Germline V gene data show CDR1 as SEHNR and CDR2 as FQNEAQ (reference sequence). This CDR3 has 15 residues. V was pared by 5 bases and J by 3 bases, with 16 bases between. This chain's CDR3 is CASSRLWGEDTEAFF. As DNA, the CDR3 is TGTGCCAGCAGCCGTTTATGGGGGGAAGACACTGAAGCTTTCTTT.

CDR3 in amino acids: CAISEAGIEQYF. The CDR3 DNA reads as TGTGCCATCAGTGAGGCGGGGATCGAGCAGTACTTC. The J gene is TRBJ2-7, the V gene TRBV10-3; a possible D gene is TRBD2 (6 bases). This CDR3 contains 12 residues. Germline V CDR1 and CDR2: ENHRY, SYGVKD. V lost 2 bases and J 6 bases, leaving 8 bases between the germline ends.

The J gene is TRBJ2-7, the V gene TRBV5-1; 10 positions match TRBD1. The CDR3 contains 16 residues. From germline, CDR1 is SGHRS and CDR2 YFSETQ. V trimming: 4 bases; J trimming: 0 bases; junction bases outside the gene matches: 7. The CDR3 region is CASSTGTGASSYEQYF. The CDR3 DNA is TGCGCCAGCAGCACAGGGACAGGGGCGAGCTCCTACGAGCAGTACTTC.

The rearrangement links TRBV2 to TRBJ1-2, with a possible D match to TRBD1 (5 bases). The CDR3 spans 13 residues. From germline, CDR1 is SNHLY and CDR2 FYNNEI. V lost 1 base and J lost 8, with 11 bases in between. CDR3 sequence (DNA): TGTGCCAGCAGTGAAGTACCAGGGTACGGCTACACCTTC. It yields the protein CASSEVPGYGYTF.

The genes are TRBV7-2 and TRBJ2-3; 9 bases line up with TRBD2. This CDR3 is 12 amino acids long. Per the germline V gene, CDR1 is SGHTA and CDR2 is FQGNSA. J was trimmed by 8 bases and V by 5 bases; bases with no gene match: 2. CDR3 protein: CASSLGLATQYF. DNA for the CDR3: TGTGCCAGCAGCCTGGGACTAGCTACGCAGTATTTT.

This CDR3 is CASSQEGLAGDGNEQFF. The CDR3 DNA is TGCGCCAGCAGCCAAGAGGGACTAGCGGGGGATGGTAATGAGCAGTTCTTC. V is TRBV4-3 and J is TRBJ2-1, with 14 positions matching TRBD2. Germline V gene data show CDR1 as LGHNA and CDR2 as YSLEER. CDR3 length: 17 amino acids. Losses at the gene ends were 0 bases for V and 7 bases for J; bases not matched to a gene: 5.

V gene TRBV11-3 combines with J gene TRBJ1-5; possible D gene TRBD1, 6 bases. V lost 1 base, J lost 7 bases, and 20 bases lay in between. Germline V gene data show CDR1 as SGHNT and CDR2 as YENEEA. This CDR3 contains 17 residues. CDR3 coding DNA: TGTGCCAGCAGCTTAGTTATTGAGGTCAGGGGCAGGCAGCCCCAGCATTTT. Translation: CASSLVIEVRGRQPQHF.

The chain has TRBV6-5 and TRBJ1-1, with a tentative D call TRBD1 (6 bases). V was cut by 11 bases and J by 7 bases, with 17 bases left in between. The CDR3 contains 12 residues. Germline V CDR1 and CDR2: MNHEY, SVGAGI. In DNA form, the CDR3 reads TGTGCCTTGTCAGGGGAAGCCCATGAAGCTTTCTTT. This gives the protein CALSGEAHEAFF.

CDR3 nucleotide sequence: TGTGCCAGCAGCACCCTAACTGATAGGTTAAACGGGTCCTACGAGCAGTACTTC. Encoded protein: CASSTLTDRLNGSYEQYF. The chain is built from TRBV21-1 and TRBJ2-7; the table's D call, TRBD2, has no DNA check behind it. TRBV21-1 has pseudogene status. The CDR3 runs to 18 residues.

This clone occurred a few times. V gene TRBV6-5 combines with J gene TRBJ2-7; TRBD1 matches at 10 bases. The trim removed 7 bases at V and 2 bases at J, leaving 5 bases unmatched. Looked up from germline, CDR1 is MNHEY and CDR2 is SVGAGI. The CDR3 is 14 amino acids. The CDR3 DNA sequence: TGTGCCAGCAAGAGGGGACAGGGGCCCTACGAGCAGTACTTC. This codes for CASKRGQGPYEQYF.